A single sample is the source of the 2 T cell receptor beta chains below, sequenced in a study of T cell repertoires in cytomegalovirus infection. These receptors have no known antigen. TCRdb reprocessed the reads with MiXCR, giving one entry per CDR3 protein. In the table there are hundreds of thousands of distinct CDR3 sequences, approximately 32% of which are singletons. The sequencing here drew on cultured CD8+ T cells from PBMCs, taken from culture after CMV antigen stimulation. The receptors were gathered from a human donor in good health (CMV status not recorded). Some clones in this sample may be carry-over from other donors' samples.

The CDR3 region is CASGDGNTGELFF. The CDR3 nucleotides read TGTGCCAGCGGGGACGGTAACACCGGGGAGCTGTTTTTT. This sequence joins TRBV5-6 and TRBJ2-2; tentatively, D is TRBD1 or TRBD2 (5 bases each). Germline CDR1 SGHDT, CDR2 YYEEEE. Trimming pared 7 bases from V and 2 bases from J, leaving 9 bases between. The CDR3 is 13 amino acids. The whole variable domain, remainder taken from reference TRBV5-6 and TRBJ2-2, is DAGVTQSPTHLIKTRGQQVTLRCSPKSGHDTVSWYQQALGQGPQFIFQYYEEEERQRGNFPDRFSGHQFPNYSSELNVNALLLGDSALYLCASGDGNTGELFFGEGSRLTVL.

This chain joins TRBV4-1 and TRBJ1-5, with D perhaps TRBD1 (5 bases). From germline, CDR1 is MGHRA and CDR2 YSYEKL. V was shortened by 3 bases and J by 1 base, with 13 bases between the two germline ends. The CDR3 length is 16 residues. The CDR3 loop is CASSHRDQGSNQPQHF. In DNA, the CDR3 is TGCGCCAGCAGCCACCGGGACCAAGGAAGCAATCAGCCCCAGCATTTT.